This TCR beta chain was captured by sequencing in a study of metastatic and nonmetastatic thyroid tumors. Study-wide context: A comparison of repertoires was made across blood and tumor or nodule tissue from malignant and benign thyroid patients.

Original handling: Built for papillary thyroid cancer, a distant-metastasis classifier drew on CDR3 differences across clinicopathological groups. TCRdb reprocessed the PCR reads via MiXCR. TCRdb assigned the V and J calls; the authors' analysis was not used. The table includes over 4,000 clones, over 35% detected once. Study-wide findings and caveats: Compared with benign nodules, malignant thyroid tumors were reported to have significantly higher TCR beta diversity in both blood and tumor.

Among the patients, none had received any treatment before thyroid surgery. Notes on this clone: The antigen is undetermined.

This clonotype was obtained from a male donor with papillary thyroid cancer or a benign thyroid nodule (not recorded which). Some clones in this sample may be carry-over from other donors' samples. Sample: tumor tissue.

CDR3 DNA sequence: TGTGCCAGCAGAATCACCGGGGGCAGCACAGGCGAGCAGTACTTC. Translated, it gives CASRITGGSTGEQYF. V is TRBV19 and J is TRBJ2-7, with D possibly called TRBD1 or TRBD2 (6 bases each). The germline V gene has CDR1 LNHDA and CDR2 SQIVND (reference sequence). V was cut by 9 bases and J by 6 bases, with 24 bases left in between. The CDR3 runs to 15 residues.